This T cell receptor (beta chain) was sequenced in a study of radiotherapy plus CTLA-4 blockade in lung cancer. Study in general: Overall, 18% of patients showed an objective response, while approximately 30% attained disease control. Study-wide findings and caveats: In blood, TCR clones derived from the tumor expanded after radiotherapy plus ipilimumab.

TCRdb keeps only in-frame clones here, not all; method: immunoSEQ multiplex PCR. Of 62,000 or so clones detected, 79% appear once; the ten largest clones hold approximately 9.3%. CDR3 length equals 15 residues. Germline V gene data show CDR1 as MNHEY and CDR2 as SMNVEV (reference sequence). The V end was cut by 5 bases, the J end by 3 bases, with 17 bases between. With ipilimumab providing CTLA-4 blockade, focal radiation was administered to patients who had chemo-refractory metastatic non-small-cell lung cancer. With respect to this clone: Antigen specificity is unknown.

The input for sequencing was peripheral blood, taken from a patient treated with radiotherapy plus ipilimumab. This chain connects TRBV27 to TRBJ2-7; D could derive from TRBD1 or TRBD2 (6 bases each). This receptor was identified in a human donor with non-small cell lung cancer who had a complete response to radiotherapy plus ipilimumab. In DNA form, the CDR3 reads TGTGCCAGCAGTGCGGGACATGGCTTGTACTACGAGCAGTACTTC. Translating gives CASSAGHGLYYEQYF.